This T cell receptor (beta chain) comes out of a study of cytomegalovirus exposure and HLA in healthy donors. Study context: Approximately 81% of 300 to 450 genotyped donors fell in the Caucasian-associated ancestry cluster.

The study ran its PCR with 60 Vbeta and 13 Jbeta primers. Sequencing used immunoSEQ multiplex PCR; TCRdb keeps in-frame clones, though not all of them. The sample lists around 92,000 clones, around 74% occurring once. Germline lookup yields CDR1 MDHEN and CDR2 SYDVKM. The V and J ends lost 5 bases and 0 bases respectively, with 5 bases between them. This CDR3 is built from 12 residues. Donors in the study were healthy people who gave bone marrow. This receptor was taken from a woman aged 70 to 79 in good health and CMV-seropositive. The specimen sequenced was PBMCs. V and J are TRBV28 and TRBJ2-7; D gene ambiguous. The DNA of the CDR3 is TGTGCCAGCAGTAGTAGCTCCTACGAGCAGTACTTC. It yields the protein CASSSSSYEQYF.